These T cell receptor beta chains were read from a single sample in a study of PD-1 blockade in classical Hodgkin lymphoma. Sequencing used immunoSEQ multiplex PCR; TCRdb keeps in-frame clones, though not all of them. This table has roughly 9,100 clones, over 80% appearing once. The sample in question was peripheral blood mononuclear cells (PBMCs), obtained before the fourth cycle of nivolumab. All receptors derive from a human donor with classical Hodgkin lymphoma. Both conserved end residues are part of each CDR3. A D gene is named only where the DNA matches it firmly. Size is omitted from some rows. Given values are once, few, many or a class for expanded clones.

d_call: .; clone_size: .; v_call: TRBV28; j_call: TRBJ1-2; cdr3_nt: TGTGCCAGCAGTCTTTCCGGAGGAAGCTACACCTTC; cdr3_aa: CASSLSGGSYTF
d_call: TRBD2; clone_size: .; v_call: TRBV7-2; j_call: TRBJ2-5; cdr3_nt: TGTGCCAGCAGCTCGACTAGCGGGGGGGTACAAGAGACCCAGTACTTC; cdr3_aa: CASSSTSGGVQETQYF
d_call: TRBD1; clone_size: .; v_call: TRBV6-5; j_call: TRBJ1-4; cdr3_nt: TGTGCCAGCAGTTACGAAGGGGGCCGGGAAAAACTGTTTTTT; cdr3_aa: CASSYEGGREKLFF
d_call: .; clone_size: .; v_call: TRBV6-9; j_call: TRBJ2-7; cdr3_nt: TGTGCCAGCAGTTATTGGATTTCCTACGAGCAGTACTTC; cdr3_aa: CASSYWISYEQYF
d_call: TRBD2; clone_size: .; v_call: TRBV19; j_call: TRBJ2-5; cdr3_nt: TGTGCCAGTAGTATAGCCGGGACTAGAAAAGAGACCCAGTACTTC; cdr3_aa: CASSIAGTRKETQYF
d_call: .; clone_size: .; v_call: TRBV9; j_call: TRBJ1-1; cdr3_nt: TGTGCCAGCAGCGTAGGTGGGTCTGTGAACACTGAAGCTTTCTTT; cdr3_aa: CASSVGGSVNTEAFF
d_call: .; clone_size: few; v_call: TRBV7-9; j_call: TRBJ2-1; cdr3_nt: TGTGCCAGCAGCCATACAGAGCAGTTCTTC; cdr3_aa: CASSHTEQFF
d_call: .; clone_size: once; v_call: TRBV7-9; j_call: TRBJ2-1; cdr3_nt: TGTGCCAGCAGCTTAGATACGAACAATGAGCAGTTCTTC; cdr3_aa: CASSLDTNNEQFF
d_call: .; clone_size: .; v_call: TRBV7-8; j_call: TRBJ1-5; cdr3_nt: TGTGCCAGCAGCTTATATCCACAGGGTATGCGCAACCAGCCCCAGCATTTT; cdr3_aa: CASSLYPQGMRNQPQHF
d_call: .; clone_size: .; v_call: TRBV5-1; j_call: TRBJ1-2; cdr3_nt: TGCGCCAGCAGCTCGAACTATGGCTACACCTTC; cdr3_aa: CASSSNYGYTF
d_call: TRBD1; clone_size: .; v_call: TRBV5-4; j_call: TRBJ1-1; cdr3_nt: TGTGCCAGCAGCGCGAGGACAGGGCTCTTAGCTTTCTTT; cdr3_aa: CASSARTGLLAFF
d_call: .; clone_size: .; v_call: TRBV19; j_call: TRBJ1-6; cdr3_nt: TGTGCCAGTAGGGGGGGACTGGATAATTCACCCCTCCACTTT; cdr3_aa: CASRGGLDNSPLHF
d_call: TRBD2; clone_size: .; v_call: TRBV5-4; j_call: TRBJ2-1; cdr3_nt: TGTGCCAGCAGCCAGACTAGCGGAGATTACAATGAGCAGTTCTTC; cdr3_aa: CASSQTSGDYNEQFF
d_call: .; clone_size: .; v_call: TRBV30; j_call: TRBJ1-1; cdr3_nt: TGTGCCTGGGACAGGACATGGGGTAATGAAGCTTTCTTT; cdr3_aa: CAWDRTWGNEAFF
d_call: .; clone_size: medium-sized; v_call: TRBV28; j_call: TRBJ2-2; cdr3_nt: TGTGCCAGCAGCCCCCTGTGGGGGAGGAACACCGGGGAGCTGTTTTTT; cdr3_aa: CASSPLWGRNTGELFF
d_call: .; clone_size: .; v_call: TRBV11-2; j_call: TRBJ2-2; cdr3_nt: TGTGCCAGCCTTGACCTCACCGGGGAGCTGTTTTTT; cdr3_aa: CASLDLTGELFF
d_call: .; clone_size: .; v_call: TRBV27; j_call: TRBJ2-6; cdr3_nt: TGTGCCAGCAGTCTAACAGGGTTTGGGGCCAACGTCCTGACTTTC; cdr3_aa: CASSLTGFGANVLTF
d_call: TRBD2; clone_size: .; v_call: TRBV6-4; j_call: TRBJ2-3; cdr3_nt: TGTGCCAGCAGTTTAGCGGGAAGCACAGATACGCAGTATTTT; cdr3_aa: CASSLAGSTDTQYF
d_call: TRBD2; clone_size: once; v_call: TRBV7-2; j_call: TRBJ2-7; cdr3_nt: TGTGCCAGCAGCTTAGGGGCTAGCGGGAGTAGGTACGAGCAGTACTTC; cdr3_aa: CASSLGASGSRYEQYF
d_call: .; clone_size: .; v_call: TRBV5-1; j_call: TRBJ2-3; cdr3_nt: TGCGCCAGCAGCCCCTGGCTGGCCGGGACGGTCTCCGCGCAGTATTTT; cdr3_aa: CASSPWLAGTVSAQYF
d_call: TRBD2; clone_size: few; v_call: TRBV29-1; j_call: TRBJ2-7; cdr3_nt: TGCAGCGTCGGGGGGGGTTACGAGCAGTACTTC; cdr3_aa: CSVGGGYEQYF
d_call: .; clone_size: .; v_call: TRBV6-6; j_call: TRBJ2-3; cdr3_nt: TGTGCCAGCAGACACAAGGCAGATACGCAGTATTTT; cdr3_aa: CASRHKADTQYF
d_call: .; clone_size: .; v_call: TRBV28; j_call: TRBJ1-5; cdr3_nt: TGTGCCAGCAGTTCTTTCCCCGGGCAGAGCAATCAGCCCCAGCATTTT; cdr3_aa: CASSSFPGQSNQPQHF
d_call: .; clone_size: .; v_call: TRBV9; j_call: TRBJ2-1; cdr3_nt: TGTGCCAGCAGCGTAGACAGTTCCTTTGAGCAGTTCTTC; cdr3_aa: CASSVDSSFEQFF
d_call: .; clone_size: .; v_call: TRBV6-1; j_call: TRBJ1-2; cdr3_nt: TGTGCCAGCCGCGTCATCTATGGCTACACCTTC; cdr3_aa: CASRVIYGYTF
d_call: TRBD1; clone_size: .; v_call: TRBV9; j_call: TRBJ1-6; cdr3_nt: TGTGCCAGCAGCTTGAGCCCGGGGACAGATTCACCCCTCCACTTT; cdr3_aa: CASSLSPGTDSPLHF
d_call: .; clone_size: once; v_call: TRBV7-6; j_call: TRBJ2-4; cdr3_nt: TGTGCCAGCAGCCTGCCAGGGAGGGGGCTAGCGGGTTTGGCCAAAAACATTCAGTACTTC; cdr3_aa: CASSLPGRGLAGLAKNIQYF
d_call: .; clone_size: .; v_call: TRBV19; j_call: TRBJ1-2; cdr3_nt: .; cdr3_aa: CASGNFGTGNGAF